This passage covers 14 T cell receptor beta chains from one sample sequenced in a study of blood T cell repertoires in COVID-19. Using immunoSEQ multiplex PCR, the repertoire was profiled, and TCRdb retains in-frame clones only, with some absent. This sample has roughly 150,000 clones, with around 92% found just once. Source material: peripheral blood. The receptors derive from a man in his sixties with acute or convalescent COVID-19.

The rearrangement joins TRBV14 to TRBJ2-2; 7 nucleotides agree with TRBD2. CDR3 length: 17 amino acids. From germline, CDR1 is SGHDN and CDR2 FVKESK. V dropped 3 bases and J dropped 2; count of bases not matched to a gene: 9. The CDR3 spells CASSQGRERGNTGELFF. The CDR3 nucleotides read TGTGCCAGCAGCCAGGGCCGGGAGCGGGGCAACACCGGGGAGCTGTTTTTT.

The chain combines TRBV7-2 with TRBJ2-3, with 12 bases that match TRBD2. Per the germline V gene, CDR1 is SGHTA and CDR2 is FQGNSA. The CDR3 spans 16 residues. V was pared by 5 bases and J by 9 bases, with 12 bases of the junction left unmatched. The DNA for the CDR3 is TGTGCCAGCAGCCTAACTTCTAGCGGGGGGGTCCGGACGCAGTATTTT. Protein: CASSLTSSGGVRTQYF.

CDR3 sequence (DNA): TGTGCCAGCAGCTTAGGTGAGCCAGGGGCTTTGAACACTGAAGCTTTCTTT. It encodes CASSLGEPGALNTEAFF. The genes are TRBV7-2 and TRBJ1-1, with D possibly TRBD1 on 6 matching bases. The germline CDR1 and CDR2 sequences are SGHTA and FQGNSA. The ends were cut back, 1 base at V and 0 bases at J, with 15 bases in the middle. This CDR3 is 17 amino acids long.

The rearrangement uses TRBV29-1 and TRBJ1-1; possibly TRBD1 for D (5 bases). CDR3 size: 15 residues. The germline CDR1 and CDR2 sequences are SQVTM and ANQGSEA. Trimming shortened V by 4 bases and J by 1 base, and 16 bases separated the two germline ends. The CDR3 nucleotides are TGCAGCGTTGGAAAGCGGGGCCGGGCGAACACTGAAGCTTTCTTT. Translated: CSVGKRGRANTEAFF.

This sequence joins TRBV5-8 and TRBJ1-1; tentative D call: TRBD1 (6 bases). This CDR3 has 16 residues. Per germline, CDR1 SGHTS and CDR2 YDEGEE. The V gene lost 0 bases and the J gene lost 0 bases, with 12 bases spanning the gap. The CDR3 nucleotides read TGTGCCAGCAGCTTGGCCGGCAGGGGAATGAACACTGAAGCTTTCTTT. Encoded protein: CASSLAGRGMNTEAFF.

The chain employs TRBV27 and TRBJ2-1; D is possibly TRBD2 (5 bases). Germline V gene lookup returns CDR1 MNHEY and CDR2 SMNVEV (reference sequence). V lost 0 bases and J lost 8, with 11 bases in between. The CDR3 has 14 amino acids. The CDR3 loop reads CASSLSLSGDEQFF. CDR3 nucleotide sequence: TGTGCCAGCAGTTTATCGCTAAGCGGCGATGAGCAGTTCTTC.

The chain joins TRBV28 to TRBJ1-5, with a possible D match to TRBD1 (6 bases). The CDR3 extends over 14 amino acids. Trimming left V 11 bases short and J 5 bases short, with 19 bases between. The germline CDR1 and CDR2 sequences are MDHEN and SYDVKM. The CDR3 DNA sequence: TGTGCCGGAAAGGTAGGGGGGGAAGATCAGCCCCAGCATTTT. Translated, it gives CAGKVGGEDQPQHF. Combining the CDR3 with reference TRBV28 and TRBJ1-5 gives the whole variable domain DVKVTQSSRYLVKRTGEKVFLECVQDMDHENMFWYRQDPGLGLRLIYFSYDVKMKEKGDIPEGYSVSREKKERFSLILESASTNQTSMYLCAGKVGGEDQPQHFGDGTRLSIL.

The V gene is TRBV9, the J gene TRBJ1-2, with D uncertain. The V and J ends lost 2 bases and 4 bases respectively, with 6 bases between them. This CDR3 is 12 amino acids long. Per the germline V gene, CDR1 is SGDLS and CDR2 is YYNGEE. This CDR3 reads CASSVNSYGYTF. For the CDR3, the DNA is TGTGCCAGCAGCGTTAACAGCTATGGCTACACCTTC.

The chain combines TRBV14 with TRBJ1-2, with 9 positions matching TRBD1. CDR1 is SGHDN and CDR2 is FVKESK in the germline V gene. Trimming cost V 4 bases and J 10 bases; bases outside gene matches: 10. The CDR3 is made up of 14 amino acids. CDR3 sequence: CASSLRTGDIPYTF. The CDR3 DNA follows: TGTGCCAGCAGCCTGCGGACAGGGGACATTCCCTACACCTTC.

The J gene is TRBJ1-3, the V gene TRBV30; 7 nucleotides agree with TRBD1. The CDR3 spans 14 residues. Unmatched junction bases numbered 5, after V lost 6 bases and J lost 0 bases. From germline, CDR1 is GTSNPN and CDR2 SVGIG (reference sequence). CDR3 in amino acids: CACSQGSSGNTIYF. The CDR3 region has the DNA TGTGCCTGCTCACAGGGGAGCTCTGGAAACACCATATATTTT. Variable domain in full (rest from reference TRBV30 and TRBJ1-3): SQTIHQWPATLVQPVGSPLSLECTVEGTSNPNLYWYRQAAGRGLQLLFYSVGIGQISSEVPQNLSASRPQDRQFILSSKKLLLSDSGFYLCACSQGSSGNTIYFGEGSWLTVV.

This sequence joins TRBV13 and TRBJ1-1; TRBD1 agrees at 10 bases. CDR3 length equals 12 residues. The ends lost 3 bases at V and 11 bases at J; junction bases unmatched: 3. Germline loops: CDR1 PRHDT, CDR2 FYEKMQ (reference sequence). The CDR3 DNA follows: TGTGCCAGCAGCTTGGGACAGGGGTTGGCTTTCTTT. Amino acid sequence: CASSLGQGLAFF.

The CDR3 is CASSEFRTGRGATNEKLFF. The CDR3 DNA reads as TGCGCCAGCAGTGAGTTCCGGACAGGGAGGGGGGCAACTAATGAAAAACTGTTTTTT. The chain recombines TRBV10-1 with TRBJ1-4, with TRBD1 identical over 8 bases. Germline CDR1 WNHNN, CDR2 SYGVQD (reference sequence). V lost 1 base to trimming and J lost 0 bases; unmatched junction nucleotides: 10. This CDR3 is 19 amino acids long.

The gene calls are TRBV3-1 (or the pseudogene TRBV3-2) and TRBJ1-2; the D gene is possibly TRBD1 (5 bases). The ends were cut back, 5 bases at V and 5 bases at J, with 15 bases in the middle. The CDR3 totals 14 residues. CDR1 LGHDT and CDR2 YNNKEL come from the germline V gene (reference sequence). This CDR3 is CASSSQGRDYGYTF. DNA for the CDR3: TGTGCCAGCAGCTCTCAGGGCAGGGATTATGGCTACACCTTC.

The CDR3 region is CSARGQGNYGYTF. DNA for the CDR3: TGCAGCGCCCGTGGACAGGGTAACTATGGCTACACCTTC. The rearrangement joins TRBV29-1 to TRBJ1-2; 8 bases map to TRBD1. This CDR3 region has 13 residues. Germline trimming cut 7 bases from V and 1 base from J; bases unmatched to any gene: 5. CDR1 is SQVTM and CDR2 is ANQGSEA in the germline V gene.